The 13 T cell receptor beta chains below come from one sample, sequenced in a study of blood T cell repertoires in COVID-19. The repertoire was sequenced with immunoSEQ multiplex PCR; TCRdb's copy has only in-frame clones and lacks some. Of 100,000 to 150,000 clones listed, roughly 88% are singletons. Material for sequencing was peripheral blood. The source of these receptors is a woman of 80 years or more with acute or convalescent COVID-19.

This rearrangement joins TRBV5-1 to TRBJ1-4, with 7 bases matching TRBD1. Trimming took 3 bases from V and 5 from J; bases not matched to a gene: 7. CDR1 SGHRS and CDR2 YFSETQ come from the germline V gene. This CDR3 region has 15 residues. Here the CDR3 DNA reads TGCGCCAGCAGCTACACAGGGGCCCTCAATGAAAAACTGTTTTTT. Encoded protein: CASSYTGALNEKLFF.

The chain joins TRBV29-1 to TRBJ2-1; TRBD1 is a possible D gene (5 bases). V lost 6 bases and J 4 bases, leaving 7 bases between the germline ends. CDR3 size: 11 residues. The V gene's germline CDR1 is SQVTM and CDR2 ANQGSEA. The CDR3 nucleotides are TGCAGCGTCTACAGGTACAATGAGCAGTTCTTC. This sequence encodes CSVYRYNEQFF.

The chain carries TRBV5-6 and TRBJ2-1, with D tentatively TRBD1 (5 bases). Per germline, CDR1 SGHDT and CDR2 YYEEEE. This CDR3 comprises 16 residues. The V end lost 0 bases, the J end lost 10 bases, and 20 bases lay between the germline ends. DNA for the CDR3: TGTGCCAGCAGCTTGGGTCCGGACAAAATCCCCATGGAGCAGTTCTTC. Translated: CASSLGPDKIPMEQFF.

The chain couples TRBV3-1 (or the pseudogene TRBV3-2) to TRBJ1-1, with 7 bases identical to TRBD1. The ends lost 6 bases at V and 3 bases at J; junction bases unmatched: 7. This CDR3 has 14 amino acids. In germline, CDR1 is LGHDT, CDR2 YNNKEL (reference sequence). CDR3 in amino acids: CASRSTGLDTEAFF. Written as DNA, the CDR3 is TGTGCCAGCAGGTCGACAGGGCTCGACACTGAAGCTTTCTTT.

CDR3 sequence reads: CASSVGSQGEQYF. In DNA, the CDR3 is TGTGCCAGCAGCGTGGGGTCGCAGGGCGAGCAGTACTTC. The chain couples TRBV9 to TRBJ2-7, with a possible D match to TRBD1 (5 bases). Germline CDR1 SGDLS, CDR2 YYNGEE. The ends were cut back, 2 bases at V and 6 bases at J, with 12 bases in the middle. The CDR3 runs to 13 residues.

This chain uses TRBV28 with TRBJ2-5; 7 bases match TRBD2. The trim removed 3 bases at V and 2 bases at J, leaving 0 bases unmatched. The germline gives CDR1 MDHEN, CDR2 SYDVKM. This CDR3 has 13 amino acids. CDR3 sequence: CASSLRGQETQYF. The CDR3 region has the DNA TGTGCCAGCAGTTTGCGGGGGCAAGAGACCCAGTACTTC.

Only one count was recorded for this clone. The rearrangement links TRBV2 to TRBJ2-7; D gene uncertain. The ends were cut back, 5 bases at V and 2 bases at J, with 7 bases in the middle. This CDR3 comprises 12 residues. Germline V CDR1 and CDR2: SNHLY, FYNNEI. Here the CDR3 DNA reads TGTGCCAGCAGTCGACAAACCTACGAGCAGTACTTC. It encodes CASSRQTYEQYF.

The J gene is TRBJ1-1, the V gene TRBV11-3; D may be TRBD1 (6 bases). V was cut by 5 bases and J by 4 bases, with 17 bases left in between. The CDR3 loop spans 15 amino acids. Germline V gene data show CDR1 as SGHNT and CDR2 as YENEEA. The CDR3 here is CASSPDSRPGTEAFF. In DNA, the CDR3 is TGTGCCAGCAGCCCGGACAGCCGCCCAGGCACTGAAGCTTTCTTT.

The genes are TRBV10-2 and TRBJ1-5; TRBD1 might be the D (5 bases). The CDR3 has 13 amino acids. Germline loops: CDR1 WSHSY, CDR2 SAAADI. The V end lost 10 bases, the J end lost 7 bases, and 17 bases lay between the germline ends. The CDR3, as DNA: TGCGCCACAAGGGCGGGGGGAGGACAGCCCCAGCATTTT. Translated: CATRAGGGQPQHF.

The V and J genes are TRBV3-1 (or the pseudogene TRBV3-2) and TRBJ1-1; D uncertain. Germline loops: CDR1 LGHDT, CDR2 YNNKEL (reference sequence). Deletions cut 1 base from V and 0 bases from J, with 6 bases between. This CDR3 spans 14 amino acids. CDR3 in DNA: TGTGCCAGCAGCCAAGTGGCAGTGAACACTGAAGCTTTCTTT. Translated, it gives CASSQVAVNTEAFF.

The genes are TRBV9 and TRBJ2-1; TRBD2 aligns across 8 bases. Germline assignment: CDR1 SGDLS and CDR2 YYNGEE. CDR3 length equals 17 residues. V was clipped by 4 bases and J by 3 bases; unmatched bases: 12. Here the CDR3 reads CASSPRGAGVNYNEQFF. CDR3 sequence (DNA): TGTGCCAGCAGCCCCAGGGGAGCGGGAGTCAACTACAATGAGCAGTTCTTC. The whole variable domain, filled in from reference TRBV9 and TRBJ2-1, reads DSGVTQTPKHLITATGQRVTLRCSPRSGDLSVYWYQQSLDQGLQFLIQYYNGEERAKGNILERFSAQQFPDLHSELNLSSLELGDSALYFCASSPRGAGVNYNEQFFGPGTRLTVL.

This clone was seen only once. V is TRBV6-5 and J is TRBJ2-4, with 10 nucleotides matching TRBD2. Germline-derived CDR1 and CDR2 are MNHEY and SVGAGI. CDR3 length equals 14 residues. Trimming cost V 6 bases and J 7 bases; bases outside gene matches: 6. The CDR3 nucleotides read TGTGCCAGCAGCAGGGGACTAGCGAAGAACATTCAGTACTTC. Its translation: CASSRGLAKNIQYF.

CDR3 DNA sequence: TGTGCCAGCAGCGTCCCGGGACAGGGGGCAGTGGGGGCCAACGTCCTGACTTTC. It translates to CASSVPGQGAVGANVLTF. The chain uses TRBV9 and TRBJ2-6, with 12 bases that match TRBD1. The CDR3 consists of 18 residues. Germline CDR1 is SGDLS and CDR2 is YYNGEE. Trimming cost V 2 bases and J 4 bases; bases outside gene matches: 7.